Listed here are 13 T cell receptor beta chains from one sample, sequenced in a study of T cell responses to AZD1222 COVID-19 vaccine (dated by TCRdb to the early 2020s). The library came from the immunoSEQ multiplex PCR assay. TCRdb took over this immuneACCESS table, retaining in-frame rearrangements with V and J assigned. Such tables are incomplete; in checked studies, under half of the missing clones stem from an unresolved V gene, and the remainder is unexplained. A total of some 150,000 clones appear in this sample, 85% to 90% of them only once. Jointly, the top ten make up 5.1% of the sample. The sample's time point, from its label and the paper: about 28 days (+/-7) after the second vaccine dose. Sequences were derived from peripheral blood, sampled 28 days after the second AZD1222 dose. These receptors originate from an adult who received the AZD1222 COVID-19 vaccine.

The chain is built from TRBV6-5 and TRBJ1-2; D is unresolved. Germline CDR1 reads MNHEY; CDR2 reads SVGAGI. The CDR3 is 14 amino acids. With 4 bases removed from V and 0 bases from J, the gap between germline ends came to 9 bases. As DNA, the CDR3 is TGTGCCAGCAGTTTGGGCGGAGCTAACTATGGCTACACCTTC. This translates into CASSLGGANYGYTF.

This chain connects TRBV5-1 to TRBJ2-5; the D gene is possibly TRBD2 (5 bases). The V end was cut by 0 bases, the J end by 2 bases, with 17 bases between. This CDR3 is 17 amino acids long. Germline CDR1 SGHRS, CDR2 YFSETQ. CDR3 sequence (DNA): TGCGCCAGCAGCTTGGGAGAGACTACCAGAGGACAAGAGACCCAGTACTTC. Its protein is CASSLGETTRGQETQYF.

The gene calls are TRBV6-5 and TRBJ1-2; a possible D gene is TRBD1 (5 bases). The CDR3 loop spans 12 amino acids. V was trimmed by 5 bases and J by 5 bases, leaving 9 bases between them. Germline V CDR1 and CDR2: MNHEY, SVGAGI. The CDR3 sequence is CASSTGEYGYTF. CDR3 DNA sequence: TGTGCCAGCAGTACGGGGGAGTATGGCTACACCTTC.

The CDR3 loop reads CASSFRAGRDEQFF. The CDR3 DNA is TGTGCCAGCAGTTTTCGGGCGGGGAGAGATGAGCAGTTCTTC. V gene TRBV28 combines with J gene TRBJ2-1, with TRBD2 as a possible D gene (6 bases). Germline values: CDR1 MDHEN, CDR2 SYDVKM. CDR3 size: 14 residues. Trimming cost V 3 bases and J 8 bases, with 14 bases left between them.

The chain recombines TRBV2 with TRBJ2-5; 8 positions match TRBD2. Germline V CDR1 and CDR2: SNHLY, FYNNEI. The CDR3 contains 17 residues. Losses at the gene ends were 4 bases for V and 0 bases for J; bases not matched to a gene: 10. The DNA for the CDR3 is TGTGCCAGCAGTGCGGGGGCGGGGCGGGAGGACCAAGAGACCCAGTACTTC. It yields the protein CASSAGAGREDQETQYF.

This clone was counted once. The chain joins TRBV27 to TRBJ2-2, with D possibly matching TRBD2 (5 bases). The CDR3 sequence is 17 residues long. Trimming cost V 5 bases and J 2 bases, with 18 bases left between them. Per germline, CDR1 MNHEY and CDR2 SMNVEV (reference sequence). CDR3 DNA sequence: TGTGCCAGCAGTATCCCGGGGTTTGGGCCTAACACCGGGGAGCTGTTTTTT. The encoded protein is CASSIPGFGPNTGELFF.

The DNA for the CDR3 is TGTGCCAGCAGCCCTGGGGGGCCGGGGAACTATGGCTACACCTTC. This codes for CASSPGGPGNYGYTF. The chain carries TRBV6-4 and TRBJ1-2; D may be TRBD1 (6 bases). The CDR3 covers 15 residues. Germline assignment: CDR1 MRHNA and CDR2 SNTAGT. V gave up 6 bases and J gave up 2 bases, with 16 bases separating them.

The genes are TRBV19 and TRBJ2-1; D remains ambiguous. Trimming took off 4 bases at V and 8 bases at J, with 9 bases between the two ends. The CDR3 length is 12 residues. The V gene's germline CDR1 is LNHDA and CDR2 SQIVND (reference sequence). The CDR3 sequence: CASSTLLYEQFF. Written as DNA, the CDR3 is TGTGCCAGTAGTACCCTACTATATGAGCAGTTCTTC.

The CDR3 DNA sequence: TGTGCCACCAGCAGAGATAAACCCTCCACAGATACGCAGTATTTT. Residues: CATSRDKPSTDTQYF. This sequence joins TRBV15 and TRBJ2-3, with D unresolved. The germline V gene encodes CDR1 LNHNV and CDR2 YYDKDF (reference sequence). This CDR3 comprises 15 residues. Trimming removed 0 bases from V and 2 bases from J, with 9 bases in between.

This chain joins TRBV6-5 and TRBJ1-1, with a possible D match to TRBD1 (5 bases). Germline V gene sequence: CDR1 MNHEY, CDR2 SVGAGI. Trimming pared 5 bases from V and 1 base from J, leaving 8 bases between. The CDR3 extends over 13 amino acids. The CDR3 region has the DNA TGTGCCAGCAGTACCCAGGGGAACACTGAAGCTTTCTTT. Amino acid sequence: CASSTQGNTEAFF.

The CDR3 bases are TGTGCCAGCTCACCAAGGACAGCCAATTCCTACGAGCAGTACTTC. Amino acids: CASSPRTANSYEQYF. The chain joins TRBV18 to TRBJ2-7; possible D gene TRBD1, 6 bases. The V gene's germline CDR1 is KGHSH and CDR2 LQKENI. Trimming removed 2 bases at V and 1 base at J, with 12 bases between. This CDR3 comprises 15 residues.

This chain connects TRBV5-1 to TRBJ2-5, with TRBD1 matching 7 bases. The CDR3 sequence is 15 residues long. V gave up 4 bases and J gave up 9 bases; unmatched junction bases: 15. Germline V gene sequence: CDR1 SGHRS, CDR2 YFSETQ. The CDR3: CASSASLDRTDPQYF. The DNA for the CDR3 is TGCGCCAGCAGCGCCTCGCTGGACAGGACCGACCCCCAGTACTTC. Full variable domain (remainder filled in from reference TRBV5-1 and TRBJ2-5): KAGVTQTPRYLIKTRGQQVTLSCSPISGHRSVSWYQQTPGQGLQFLFEYFSETQRNKGNFPGRFSGRQFSNSRSEMNVSTLELGDSALYLCASSASLDRTDPQYFGPGTRLLVL.

The chain uses TRBV7-9 and TRBJ2-1; 9 nucleotides line up with TRBD2. Germline values: CDR1 SEHNR, CDR2 FQNEAQ (reference sequence). V dropped 3 bases and J dropped 5; count of bases not matched to a gene: 5. The CDR3 is 15 amino acids. In DNA form, the CDR3 reads TGTGCCAGCAGCTTCCTAGCGGGACTCGACAATGAGCAGTTCTTC. It yields the protein CASSFLAGLDNEQFF.